The rows below give T cell receptor beta chains drawn from one sample of a study of shared clonotypes between healthy human individuals. Libraries were prepared by immunoSEQ multiplex PCR; TCRdb keeps only in-frame clonotypes and omits some of them. This table holds 100,000 to 120,000 clones, around 68% found once. Sequencing was carried out using memory CD8+ T cells sorted from blood. These receptors all come from a woman aged 25-40 years in good health. The CDR3 runs from the conserved cysteine through the conserved F or W. D genes are given only for firm matches. Size is omitted from some rows. Given values are once, few, many or a class for expanded clones.

d_call: -
j_call: TRBJ2-7
clone_size: -
v_call: TRBV27
cdr3_aa: CASSLKRDKTYEQYF
cdr3_nt: TGTGCCAGCAGCTTAAAACGGGACAAAACCTACGAGCAGTACTTC

d_call: -
j_call: TRBJ1-1
clone_size: -
v_call: TRBV5-1
cdr3_aa: CASSLARVPGNTEAFF
cdr3_nt: TGCGCCAGCAGCTTGGCCAGGGTTCCAGGGAACACTGAAGCTTTCTTT

d_call: TRBD2
j_call: TRBJ2-1
clone_size: -
v_call: TRBV6-4
cdr3_aa: CASSEYSSGEQFF
cdr3_nt: TGTGCCAGCAGTGAATATTCTAGCGGTGAGCAGTTCTTC

d_call: TRBD1
j_call: TRBJ2-7
clone_size: -
v_call: TRBV5-1
cdr3_aa: CASSHTGDEQYF
cdr3_nt: TGCGCCAGCAGCCATACAGGGGACGAGCAGTACTTC

d_call: TRBD1
j_call: TRBJ1-5
clone_size: -
v_call: TRBV4-1
cdr3_aa: CASSQGQGVGQPQHF
cdr3_nt: TGCGCCAGCAGCCAAGGACAGGGGGTGGGACAGCCCCAGCATTTT

d_call: -
j_call: TRBJ1-5
clone_size: -
v_call: TRBV2
cdr3_aa: CASRARDGQPQHF
cdr3_nt: TGTGCCAGCAGAGCCAGGGACGGCCAGCCCCAGCATTTT

d_call: TRBD1
j_call: TRBJ1-5
clone_size: -
v_call: TRBV6-1
cdr3_aa: CASSEGQGPQPQHF
cdr3_nt: TGTGCCAGCAGTGAAGGACAGGGGCCTCAGCCCCAGCATTTT

d_call: -
j_call: TRBJ2-7
clone_size: -
v_call: TRBV4-1
cdr3_aa: CASSPGPRWAYEQYF
cdr3_nt: TGCGCCAGCAGCCCGGGACCGCGATGGGCCTACGAGCAGTACTTC

d_call: TRBD2
j_call: TRBJ2-1
clone_size: many
v_call: TRBV4-2
cdr3_aa: CASSQDGTSGYNEQFF
cdr3_nt: TGTGCCAGCAGCCAAGATGGGACTAGCGGCTACAATGAGCAGTTCTTC

d_call: -
j_call: TRBJ1-1
clone_size: once
v_call: TRBV10-1
cdr3_aa: CASSERGSEAFF
cdr3_nt: TGCGCCAGCAGTGAGAGGGGGAGTGAAGCTTTCTTT

d_call: -
j_call: TRBJ1-5
clone_size: -
v_call: TRBV6-5
cdr3_aa: CASTPGGGNQPQHF
cdr3_nt: TGTGCCAGCACCCCTGGGGGGGGCAATCAGCCCCAGCATTTT

d_call: -
j_call: TRBJ2-1
clone_size: -
v_call: TRBV28
cdr3_aa: CASSLPLSSLAGRSYNEQFF
cdr3_nt: TGTGCCAGCAGTTTACCTCTCTCGTCGCTGGCGGGACGCTCCTACAATGAGCAGTTCTTC

d_call: TRBD2
j_call: TRBJ2-7
clone_size: -
v_call: TRBV27
cdr3_aa: CASSLWGGAYEQYF
cdr3_nt: TGTGCCAGCAGTTTATGGGGGGGGGCCTACGAGCAGTACTTC

d_call: TRBD2
j_call: TRBJ2-3
clone_size: -
v_call: TRBV4-2
cdr3_aa: CASSPGLAVGGADTQYF
cdr3_nt: TGTGCCAGCAGCCCGGGACTAGCGGTCGGGGGGGCAGATACGCAGTATTTT

d_call: -
j_call: TRBJ2-1
clone_size: few
v_call: TRBV6-6
cdr3_aa: CASSPERVGWRGEQFF
cdr3_nt: TGTGCCAGCAGTCCCGAGAGGGTGGGGTGGAGGGGTGAGCAGTTCTTC

d_call: TRBD2
j_call: TRBJ2-7
clone_size: -
v_call: TRBV5-1
cdr3_aa: CASSHRLAGVGDEQYF
cdr3_nt: TGCGCCAGCAGCCATAGACTAGCGGGAGTAGGGGACGAGCAGTACTTC

d_call: -
j_call: TRBJ2-7
clone_size: once
v_call: TRBV20-1
cdr3_aa: CSADVAYEQYF
cdr3_nt: TGCAGTGCGGACGTAGCCTACGAGCAGTACTTC

d_call: -
j_call: TRBJ2-2
clone_size: -
v_call: TRBV15
cdr3_aa: CATSRVWVTRQGTGELFF
cdr3_nt: TGTGCCACCAGCAGAGTATGGGTTACGCGGCAAGGCACCGGGGAGCTGTTTTTT

d_call: -
j_call: TRBJ1-2
clone_size: once
v_call: TRBV6-6
cdr3_aa: CASSTHQGRRYGYTF
cdr3_nt: TGTGCCAGCAGCACCCATCAGGGCAGGCGCTATGGCTACACCTTC

d_call: -
j_call: TRBJ1-5
clone_size: many
v_call: TRBV30
cdr3_aa: CAWSVGVNQPQHF
cdr3_nt: TGTGCCTGGAGTGTAGGGGTAAATCAGCCCCAGCATTTT

d_call: TRBD1
j_call: TRBJ2-7
clone_size: few
v_call: TRBV18
cdr3_aa: CASSPQGQGYHEQYF
cdr3_nt: TGTGCCAGCTCACCACAAGGACAGGGGTATCACGAGCAGTACTTC

d_call: -
j_call: TRBJ2-5
clone_size: -
v_call: TRBV5-1
cdr3_aa: CASSLEWRWLRITNDKETQYF
cdr3_nt: TGCGCCAGCAGCTTGGAGTGGCGTTGGCTCCGGATAACCAATGACAAAGAGACCCAGTACTTC

d_call: -
j_call: TRBJ2-7
clone_size: -
v_call: TRBV25-1
cdr3_aa: CASSDGGLVETYEQYF
cdr3_nt: TGTGCCAGCAGTGATGGGGGGCTCGTCGAAACCTACGAGCAGTACTTC

d_call: -
j_call: TRBJ2-3
clone_size: -
v_call: TRBV5-4
cdr3_aa: CASSLTGIEDTQYF
cdr3_nt: TGTGCCAGCAGCTTGACAGGGATCGAGGATACGCAGTATTTT

d_call: TRBD1
j_call: TRBJ2-7
clone_size: once
v_call: TRBV7-9
cdr3_aa: CASSLGDRTLYEQYF
cdr3_nt: TGTGCCAGCAGCTTAGGGGACAGGACCCTCTACGAGCAGTACTTC

d_call: TRBD2
j_call: TRBJ2-3
clone_size: -
v_call: TRBV6-5
cdr3_aa: CASSATSGTTDTQYF
cdr3_nt: TGTGCCAGCAGCGCGACTAGCGGGACAACAGATACGCAGTATTTT

d_call: -
j_call: TRBJ2-6
clone_size: -
v_call: TRBV5-8
cdr3_aa: CASSRRASLSGANVLTF
cdr3_nt: TGTGCCAGCAGCCGGCGGGCCTCCCTCTCTGGGGCCAACGTCCTGACTTTC

d_call: -
j_call: TRBJ2-3
clone_size: -
v_call: TRBV6-1
cdr3_aa: CASSEHTGSTDTQYF
cdr3_nt: TGTGCCAGCAGTGAACATACAGGTAGCACAGATACGCAGTATTTT

d_call: TRBD2
j_call: TRBJ2-7
clone_size: -
v_call: TRBV6-1
cdr3_aa: CASSEAIAGAYEQYF
cdr3_nt: TGTGCCAGCAGTGAAGCAATAGCGGGGGCCTACGAGCAGTACTTC

d_call: -
j_call: TRBJ2-1
clone_size: -
v_call: TRBV11-3
cdr3_aa: CASSLESVPYNEQFF
cdr3_nt: TGTGCCAGCAGCTTAGAGTCGGTCCCCTACAATGAGCAGTTCTTC

d_call: -
j_call: TRBJ2-7
clone_size: few
v_call: TRBV7-9
cdr3_aa: CASSLDAYEQYF
cdr3_nt: TGTGCCAGCAGCTTAGACGCCTACGAGCAGTACTTC

d_call: TRBD2
j_call: TRBJ2-7
clone_size: -
v_call: TRBV2
cdr3_aa: CASTTGGITLGEQYF
cdr3_nt: TGTGCCAGCACAACCGGGGGGATAACGCTAGGCGAGCAGTACTTC

d_call: -
j_call: TRBJ2-7
clone_size: -
v_call: TRBV4-2
cdr3_aa: CASSQVASEQYF
cdr3_nt: TGTGCCAGCAGCCAAGTCGCATCTGAGCAGTACTTC

d_call: -
j_call: TRBJ2-6
clone_size: -
v_call: TRBV7-2
cdr3_aa: CASSSWDVSSGANVLTF
cdr3_nt: TGTGCCAGCAGCTCGTGGGACGTTAGCTCTGGGGCCAACGTCCTGACTTTC

d_call: TRBD1
j_call: TRBJ2-1
clone_size: -
v_call: TRBV9
cdr3_aa: CASSVGQNEQFF
cdr3_nt: TGTGCCAGCAGCGTGGGACAGAATGAGCAGTTCTTC

d_call: TRBD1
j_call: TRBJ1-1
clone_size: -
v_call: TRBV7-3
cdr3_aa: CASRLTGGNTEAFF
cdr3_nt: TGTGCCAGCAGATTGACAGGGGGCAACACTGAAGCTTTCTTT

d_call: TRBD1
j_call: TRBJ1-4
clone_size: -
v_call: TRBV28
cdr3_aa: CASSPRTGPFEKLFF
cdr3_nt: TGTGCCAGCAGTCCACGGACAGGGCCCTTTGAAAAACTGTTTTTT

d_call: TRBD2
j_call: TRBJ2-1
clone_size: -
v_call: TRBV19
cdr3_aa: CASRSSGGFWEQFF
cdr3_nt: TGTGCCAGTAGATCTAGCGGGGGGTTCTGGGAGCAGTTCTTC

d_call: -
j_call: TRBJ2-3
clone_size: -
v_call: TRBV6-5
cdr3_aa: CASSYGVGTPDTQYF
cdr3_nt: TGTGCCAGCAGTTATGGGGTTGGGACCCCAGATACGCAGTATTTT

d_call: TRBD1
j_call: TRBJ1-2
clone_size: -
v_call: TRBV9
cdr3_aa: CASSGHAGDRVGYGYTF
cdr3_nt: TGTGCCAGCAGCGGACACGCCGGGGACAGGGTTGGCTATGGCTACACCTTC

d_call: TRBD1
j_call: TRBJ1-2
clone_size: -
v_call: TRBV27
cdr3_aa: CASSLGQGHGYTF
cdr3_nt: TGTGCCAGCAGTCTCGGACAGGGCCATGGCTACACCTTC

d_call: -
j_call: TRBJ1-3
clone_size: -
v_call: TRBV18
cdr3_aa: CASSPPFVRQAGNTIYF
cdr3_nt: TGTGCCAGCTCACCACCGTTTGTTAGACAGGCTGGAAACACCATATATTTT

d_call: TRBD1
j_call: TRBJ2-1
clone_size: -
v_call: TRBV28
cdr3_aa: CASSFSWTGVGFF
cdr3_nt: TGTGCCAGCAGTTTTAGCTGGACAGGGGTCGGGTTCTTC

d_call: -
j_call: TRBJ2-7
clone_size: -
v_call: TRBV7-3
cdr3_aa: CASRWGPSGEQYF
cdr3_nt: TGTGCCAGCAGGTGGGGCCCATCCGGGGAGCAGTACTTC

d_call: -
j_call: TRBJ2-3
clone_size: -
v_call: TRBV5-4
cdr3_aa: CASSTTASDTQYF
cdr3_nt: TGTGCCAGCAGCACCACAGCCTCAGATACGCAGTATTTT

d_call: -
j_call: TRBJ1-5
clone_size: -
v_call: TRBV7-6
cdr3_aa: CASSLWADNQPQHF
cdr3_nt: TGTGCCAGCAGCTTATGGGCAGACAATCAGCCCCAGCATTTT

d_call: TRBD2
j_call: TRBJ2-7
clone_size: -
v_call: TRBV7-2
cdr3_aa: CASSYRGVDEQYF
cdr3_nt: TGTGCCAGCAGCTACCGGGGGGTGGACGAGCAGTACTTC

d_call: -
j_call: TRBJ1-4
clone_size: once
v_call: TRBV2
cdr3_aa: CASSPAPGRTRATNEKLFF
cdr3_nt: TGTGCCAGCAGCCCCGCCCCCGGACGAACCAGAGCAACTAATGAAAAACTGTTTTTT

d_call: -
j_call: TRBJ2-7
clone_size: few
v_call: TRBV6-6
cdr3_aa: CASNNGVEQYF
cdr3_nt: TGTGCCAGCAACAACGGGGTGGAGCAGTACTTC

d_call: -
j_call: TRBJ2-6
clone_size: few
v_call: TRBV5-6
cdr3_aa: CASSLSSSGANVLTF
cdr3_nt: TGTGCCAGCAGCTTGTCGTCCTCTGGGGCCAACGTCCTGACTTTC

d_call: -
j_call: TRBJ2-7
clone_size: -
v_call: TRBV7-9
cdr3_aa: CASSSDGVLGNEQYF
cdr3_nt: TGTGCCAGCAGCTCCGACGGGGTGCTGGGTAACGAGCAGTACTTC

d_call: TRBD2
j_call: TRBJ2-7
clone_size: once
v_call: TRBV2
cdr3_aa: CASLEGTSGWYEQYF
cdr3_nt: TGTGCCAGCTTAGAAGGGACTAGCGGATGGTACGAGCAGTACTTC

d_call: TRBD2
j_call: TRBJ2-3
clone_size: -
v_call: TRBV25-1
cdr3_aa: CASSEGTSGISNQQYF
cdr3_nt: TGTGCCAGCAGTGAAGGGACTAGCGGGATTTCGAACCAGCAGTATTTT

d_call: -
j_call: TRBJ2-7
clone_size: -
v_call: TRBV20-1
cdr3_aa: CSVPRAYEQYF
cdr3_nt: TGCAGTGTTCCACGGGCCTACGAGCAGTACTTC

d_call: TRBD1
j_call: TRBJ2-7
clone_size: -
v_call: TRBV10-2
cdr3_aa: CAIRPGTGGYEQYF
cdr3_nt: TGCGCCATCCGCCCCGGGACAGGGGGCTACGAGCAGTACTTC

d_call: TRBD1
j_call: TRBJ1-1
clone_size: -
v_call: TRBV19
cdr3_aa: CASSLGGGFSEAFF
cdr3_nt: TGTGCCAGTAGTTTGGGAGGGGGCTTCTCTGAAGCTTTCTTT

d_call: -
j_call: TRBJ2-1
clone_size: -
v_call: TRBV11-1
cdr3_aa: CASSLALERGNEQFF
cdr3_nt: TGTGCCAGCAGCTTAGCACTAGAGCGTGGCAATGAGCAGTTCTTC